These T cell receptor beta chains were read from a single sample in a study of shared clonotypes between healthy human individuals. TCRdb keeps only in-frame clones here, not all; method: immunoSEQ multiplex PCR. The table has around 690,000 clones, 90% seen once. The sample consisted of memory CD8+ T cells from PBMCs. Receptor source: a man younger than 35 in good health. Some clones in this sample may be carry-over from other donors' samples. The CDR3 runs from the conserved cysteine through the conserved F or W. Fields, in order: J gene, clone size, V gene, CDR3 protein. Only part of the rows carry a size: once, few, many, or a class if the clone is expanded.

>TRBJ2-3|-|TRBV9
CASSFSLGRDTQYF
>TRBJ1-1|-|TRBV9
CASSAWTPNTEAFF
>TRBJ1-3|-|TRBV19
CASRNSGNTIYF
>TRBJ2-3|-|TRBV9
CASGPSTGTSTDTQYF
>TRBJ1-2|-|TRBV11-2
CASSLGFDSFYGYTF
>TRBJ2-1|-|TRBV11-2
CASSVTSGRAGKEFF
>TRBJ1-1|-|TRBV2
CASSWLQGTNTEAFF
>TRBJ2-5|-|TRBV30
CAWREVAPYQETQYF
>TRBJ2-7|-|TRBV15
CATSPPGREITYEQYF
>TRBJ2-5|-|TRBV5-1
CASSFLAGYQETQYF
>TRBJ2-1|-|TRBV29-1
CSVEGGLAASYNEQFF
>TRBJ1-2|-|TRBV14
CASSQQGGYGYTF
>TRBJ2-3|-|TRBV7-3
CASSLNSRPTDTQYF
>TRBJ2-7|-|TRBV5-6
CASSFFRTEDEQYF
>TRBJ2-1|-|TRBV11-3
CASSPRDSPNEQFF
>TRBJ2-1|once|TRBV27
CASTPRGEDEQFF
>TRBJ1-6|once|TRBV27
CASSSSAGWNSPLHF
>TRBJ1-1|-|TRBV27
CASRITGFFTEAFF
>TRBJ1-4|-|TRBV28
CASSTSIIRGLFF
>TRBJ2-3|-|TRBV28
CASSFSGLADTQYF
>TRBJ2-3|-|TRBV9
CASSVVGERTDTQYF
>TRBJ1-4|-|TRBV14
CASSQERGTNEKLFF
>TRBJ1-2|-|TRBV27
CASSLDASGYGYTF
>TRBJ2-1|many|TRBV27
CASSLGDINNEQFF